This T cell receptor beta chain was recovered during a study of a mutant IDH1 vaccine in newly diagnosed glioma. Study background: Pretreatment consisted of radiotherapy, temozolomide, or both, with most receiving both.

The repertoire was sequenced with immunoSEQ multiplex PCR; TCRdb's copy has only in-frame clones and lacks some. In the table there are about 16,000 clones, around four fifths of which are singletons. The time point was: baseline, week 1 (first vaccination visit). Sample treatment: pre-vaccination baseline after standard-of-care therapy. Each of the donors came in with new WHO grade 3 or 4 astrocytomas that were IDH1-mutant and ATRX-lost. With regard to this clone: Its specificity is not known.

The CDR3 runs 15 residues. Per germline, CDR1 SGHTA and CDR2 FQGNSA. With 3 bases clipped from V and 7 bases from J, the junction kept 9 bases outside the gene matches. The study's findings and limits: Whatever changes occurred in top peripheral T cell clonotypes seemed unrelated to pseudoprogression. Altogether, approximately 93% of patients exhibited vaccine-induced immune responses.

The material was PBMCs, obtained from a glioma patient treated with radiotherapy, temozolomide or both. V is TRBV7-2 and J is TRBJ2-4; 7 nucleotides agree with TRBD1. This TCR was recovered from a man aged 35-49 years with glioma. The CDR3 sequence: CASSFLGGAPNIQYF. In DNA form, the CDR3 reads TGTGCCAGCAGCTTCTTAGGGGGCGCCCCGAACATTCAGTACTTC.